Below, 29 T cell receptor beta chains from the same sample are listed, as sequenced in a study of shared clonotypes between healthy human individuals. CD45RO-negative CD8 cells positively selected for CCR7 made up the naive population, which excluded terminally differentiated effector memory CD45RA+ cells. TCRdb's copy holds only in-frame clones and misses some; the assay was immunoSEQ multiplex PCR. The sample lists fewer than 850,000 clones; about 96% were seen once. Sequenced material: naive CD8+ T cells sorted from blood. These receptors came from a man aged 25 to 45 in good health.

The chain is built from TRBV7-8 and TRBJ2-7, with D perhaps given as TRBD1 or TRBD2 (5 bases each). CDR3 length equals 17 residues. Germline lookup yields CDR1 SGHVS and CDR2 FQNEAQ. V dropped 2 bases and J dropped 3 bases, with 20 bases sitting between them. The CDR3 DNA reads TGTGCCAGCAGCTTAAGTCGGGAACAGGCTCTTGTCTACGAGCAGTACTTC. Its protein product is CASSLSREQALVYEQYF.

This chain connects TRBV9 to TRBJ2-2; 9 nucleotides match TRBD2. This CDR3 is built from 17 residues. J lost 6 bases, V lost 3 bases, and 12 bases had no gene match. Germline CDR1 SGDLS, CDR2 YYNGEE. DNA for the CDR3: TGTGCCAGCAGCGGAACTTTAGCGGGAGTGAAGGCCGGGGAGCTGTTTTTT. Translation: CASSGTLAGVKAGELFF. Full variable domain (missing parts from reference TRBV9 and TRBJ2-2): DSGVTQTPKHLITATGQRVTLRCSPRSGDLSVYWYQQSLDQGLQFLIQYYNGEERAKGNILERFSAQQFPDLHSELNLSSLELGDSALYFCASSGTLAGVKAGELFFGEGSRLTVL.

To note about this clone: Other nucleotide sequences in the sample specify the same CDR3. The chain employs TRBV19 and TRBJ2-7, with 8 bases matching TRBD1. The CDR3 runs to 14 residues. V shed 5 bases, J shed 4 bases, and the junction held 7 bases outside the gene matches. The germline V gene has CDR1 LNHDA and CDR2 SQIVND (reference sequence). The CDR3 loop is CASSPGTGGYEQYF. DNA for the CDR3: TGTGCCAGTAGTCCCGGGACAGGTGGTTACGAGCAGTACTTC.

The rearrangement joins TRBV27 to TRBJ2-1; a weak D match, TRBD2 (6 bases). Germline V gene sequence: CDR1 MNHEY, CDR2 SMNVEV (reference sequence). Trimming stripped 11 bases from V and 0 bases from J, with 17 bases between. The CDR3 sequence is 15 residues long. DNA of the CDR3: TGTGCCTCCAAGTCCGGGGGATACTCCTACAATGAGCAGTTCTTC. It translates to CASKSGGYSYNEQFF.

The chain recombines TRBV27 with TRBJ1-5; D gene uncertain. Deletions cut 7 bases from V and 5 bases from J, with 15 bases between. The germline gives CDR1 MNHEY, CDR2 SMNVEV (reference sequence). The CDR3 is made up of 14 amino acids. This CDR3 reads CASKVLGDDQPQHF. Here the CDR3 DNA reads TGTGCCAGCAAAGTCCTAGGAGATGATCAGCCCCAGCATTTT.

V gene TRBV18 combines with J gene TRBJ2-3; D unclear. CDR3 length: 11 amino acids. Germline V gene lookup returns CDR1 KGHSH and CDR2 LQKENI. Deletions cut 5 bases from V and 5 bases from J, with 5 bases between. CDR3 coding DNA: TGTGCCAGCTCATCAGAAGATACGCAGTATTTT. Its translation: CASSSEDTQYF.

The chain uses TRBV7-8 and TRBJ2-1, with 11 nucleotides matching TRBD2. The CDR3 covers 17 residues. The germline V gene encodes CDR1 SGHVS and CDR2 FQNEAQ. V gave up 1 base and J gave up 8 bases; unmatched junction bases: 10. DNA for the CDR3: TGTGCCAGCAGCTTAGTGTCGACTAGCGGGATAAACTATGAGCAGTTCTTC. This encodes CASSLVSTSGINYEQFF.

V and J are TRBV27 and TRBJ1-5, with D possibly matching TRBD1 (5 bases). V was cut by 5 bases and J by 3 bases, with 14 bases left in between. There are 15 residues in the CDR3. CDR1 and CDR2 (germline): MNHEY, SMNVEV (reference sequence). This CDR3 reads CASSRSGGPNQPQHF. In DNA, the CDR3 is TGTGCCAGCAGTAGGTCGGGGGGTCCCAATCAGCCCCAGCATTTT.

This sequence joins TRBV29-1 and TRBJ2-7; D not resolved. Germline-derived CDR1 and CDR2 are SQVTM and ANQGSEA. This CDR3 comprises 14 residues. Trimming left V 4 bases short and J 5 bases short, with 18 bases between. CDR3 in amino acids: CSVVLPDGTNEQYF. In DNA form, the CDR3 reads TGCAGCGTTGTTTTACCGGACGGTACGAACGAGCAGTACTTC.

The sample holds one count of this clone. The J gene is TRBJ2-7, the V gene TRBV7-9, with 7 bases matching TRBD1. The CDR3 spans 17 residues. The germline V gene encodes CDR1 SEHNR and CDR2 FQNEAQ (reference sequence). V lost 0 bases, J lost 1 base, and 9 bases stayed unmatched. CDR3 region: CASSLAVPAGGSYEQYF. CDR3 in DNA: TGTGCCAGCAGCTTAGCGGTCCCGGCAGGGGGATCCTACGAGCAGTACTTC.

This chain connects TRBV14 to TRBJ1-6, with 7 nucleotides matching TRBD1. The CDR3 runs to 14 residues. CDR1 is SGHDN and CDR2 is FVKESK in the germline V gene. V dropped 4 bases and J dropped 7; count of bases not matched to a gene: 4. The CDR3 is CASSLWDSNSPLHF. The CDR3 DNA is TGTGCCAGCAGCCTTTGGGACAGCAATTCACCCCTCCACTTT.

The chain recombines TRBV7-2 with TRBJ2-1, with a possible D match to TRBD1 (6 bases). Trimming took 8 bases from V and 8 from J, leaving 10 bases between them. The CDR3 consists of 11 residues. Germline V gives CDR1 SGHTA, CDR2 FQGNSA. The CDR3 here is CASQGSHEQFF. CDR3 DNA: TGTGCCAGCCAGGGGAGCCATGAGCAGTTCTTC.

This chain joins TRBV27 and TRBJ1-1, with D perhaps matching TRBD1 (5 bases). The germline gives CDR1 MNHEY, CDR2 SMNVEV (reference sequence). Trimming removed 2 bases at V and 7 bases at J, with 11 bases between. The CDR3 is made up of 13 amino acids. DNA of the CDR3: TGTGCCAGCAGTTTAAGGGGCAGGAGTGAAGCTTTCTTT. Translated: CASSLRGRSEAFF.

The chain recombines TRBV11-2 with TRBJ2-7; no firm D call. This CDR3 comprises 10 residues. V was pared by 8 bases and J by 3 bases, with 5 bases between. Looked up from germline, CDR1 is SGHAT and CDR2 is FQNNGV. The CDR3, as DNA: TGTGCCAGCCAAGGCTACGAGCAGTACTTC. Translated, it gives CASQGYEQYF.

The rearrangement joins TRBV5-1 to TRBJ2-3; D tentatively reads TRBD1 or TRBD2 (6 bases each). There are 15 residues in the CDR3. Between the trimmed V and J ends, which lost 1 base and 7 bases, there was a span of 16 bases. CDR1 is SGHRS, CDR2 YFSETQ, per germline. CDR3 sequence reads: CASSLRGAVSHTQYF. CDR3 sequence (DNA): TGCGCCAGCAGCTTGAGGGGGGCTGTCTCACATACGCAGTATTTT. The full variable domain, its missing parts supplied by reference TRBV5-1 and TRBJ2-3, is KAGVTQTPRYLIKTRGQQVTLSCSPISGHRSVSWYQQTPGQGLQFLFEYFSETQRNKGNFPGRFSGRQFSNSRSEMNVSTLELGDSALYLCASSLRGAVSHTQYFGPGTRLTVL.

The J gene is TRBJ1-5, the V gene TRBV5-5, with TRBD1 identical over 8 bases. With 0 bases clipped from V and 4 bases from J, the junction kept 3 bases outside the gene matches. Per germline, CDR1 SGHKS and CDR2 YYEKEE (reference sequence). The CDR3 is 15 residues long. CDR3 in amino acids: CASSLADRGNQPQHF. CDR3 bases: TGTGCCAGCAGCTTGGCCGACAGGGGAAATCAGCCCCAGCATTTT.

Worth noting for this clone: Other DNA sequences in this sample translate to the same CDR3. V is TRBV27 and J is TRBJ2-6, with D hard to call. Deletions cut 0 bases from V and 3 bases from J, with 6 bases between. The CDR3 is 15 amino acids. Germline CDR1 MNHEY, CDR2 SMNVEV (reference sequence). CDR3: CASSLSGSGANVLTF. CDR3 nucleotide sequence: TGTGCCAGCAGTTTATCGGGTAGTGGGGCCAACGTCCTGACTTTC.

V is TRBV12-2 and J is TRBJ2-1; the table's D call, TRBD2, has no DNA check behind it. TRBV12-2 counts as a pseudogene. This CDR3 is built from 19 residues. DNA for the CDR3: TGTGCAAGTCGCTTAGTATCCTATGCGTCTACCGGTATCGGCAATGAGCAGTTCTTC. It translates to CASRLVSYASTGIGNEQFF.

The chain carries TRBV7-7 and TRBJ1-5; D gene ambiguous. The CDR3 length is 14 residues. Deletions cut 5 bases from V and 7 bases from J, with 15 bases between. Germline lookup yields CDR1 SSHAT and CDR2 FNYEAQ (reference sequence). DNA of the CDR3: TGTGCCAGCAGCCGGCTCGGGCTATGGCAGCCCCAGCATTTT. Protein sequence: CASSRLGLWQPQHF.

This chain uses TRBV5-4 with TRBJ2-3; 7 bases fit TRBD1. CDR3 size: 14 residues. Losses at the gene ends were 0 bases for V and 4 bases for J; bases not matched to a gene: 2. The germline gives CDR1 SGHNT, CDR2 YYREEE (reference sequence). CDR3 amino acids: CASSLGQGPDTQYF. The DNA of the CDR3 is TGTGCCAGCAGCTTGGGACAGGGTCCAGATACGCAGTATTTT. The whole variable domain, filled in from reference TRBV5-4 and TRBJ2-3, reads ETGVTQSPTHLIKTRGQQVTLRCSSQSGHNTVSWYQQALGQGPQFIFQYYREEENGRGNFPPRFSGLQFPNYSSELNVNALELDDSALYLCASSLGQGPDTQYFGPGTRLTVL.

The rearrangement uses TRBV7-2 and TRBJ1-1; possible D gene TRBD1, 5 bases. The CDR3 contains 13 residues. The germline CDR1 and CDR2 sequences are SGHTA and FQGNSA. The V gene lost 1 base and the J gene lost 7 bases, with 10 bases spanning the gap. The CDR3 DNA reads TGTGCCAGCAGCTTAGACGGGGCTGATGAAGCTTTCTTT. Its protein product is CASSLDGADEAFF.

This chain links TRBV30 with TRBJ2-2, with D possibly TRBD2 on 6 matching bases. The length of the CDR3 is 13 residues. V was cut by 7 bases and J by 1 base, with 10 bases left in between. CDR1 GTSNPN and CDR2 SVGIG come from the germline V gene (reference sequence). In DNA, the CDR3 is TGTGCCTTAAGGGACTTGAACACCGGGGAGCTGTTTTTT. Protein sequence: CALRDLNTGELFF.

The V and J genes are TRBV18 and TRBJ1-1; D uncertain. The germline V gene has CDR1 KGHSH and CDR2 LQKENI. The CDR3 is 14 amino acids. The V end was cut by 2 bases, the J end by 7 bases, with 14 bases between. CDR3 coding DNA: TGTGCCAGCTCACCAGGTTCAGAGGTTTATGAAGCTTTCTTT. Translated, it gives CASSPGSEVYEAFF.

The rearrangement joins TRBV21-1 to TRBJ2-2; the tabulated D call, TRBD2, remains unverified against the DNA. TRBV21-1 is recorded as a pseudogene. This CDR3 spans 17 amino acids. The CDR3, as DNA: TGTGCCAGCAGCCCGCTAGCGGGAGGGAGGAGCACCGGGGAGCTGTTTTTT. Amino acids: CASSPLAGGRSTGELFF.

This CDR3 reads CSVTTGGYQETQYF. DNA for the CDR3: TGCAGCGTTACGACAGGGGGGTACCAAGAGACCCAGTACTTC. The J gene is TRBJ2-5, the V gene TRBV29-1; 9 bases align to TRBD1. This CDR3 has 14 residues. Germline trimming cut 5 bases from V and 0 bases from J; bases unmatched to any gene: 4. Germline lookup yields CDR1 SQVTM and CDR2 ANQGSEA.

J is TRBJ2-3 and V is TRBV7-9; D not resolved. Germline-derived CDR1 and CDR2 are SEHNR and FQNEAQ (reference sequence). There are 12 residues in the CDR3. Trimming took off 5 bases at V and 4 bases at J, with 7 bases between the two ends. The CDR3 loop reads CASSTVADTQYF. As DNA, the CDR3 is TGTGCCAGCAGCACGGTGGCAGATACGCAGTATTTT. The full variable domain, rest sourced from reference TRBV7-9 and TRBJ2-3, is DTGVSQNPRHKITKRGQNVTFRCDPISEHNRLYWYRQTLGQGPEFLTYFQNEAQLEKSRLLSDRFSAERPKGSFSTLEIQRTEQGDSAMYLCASSTVADTQYFGPGTRLTVL.

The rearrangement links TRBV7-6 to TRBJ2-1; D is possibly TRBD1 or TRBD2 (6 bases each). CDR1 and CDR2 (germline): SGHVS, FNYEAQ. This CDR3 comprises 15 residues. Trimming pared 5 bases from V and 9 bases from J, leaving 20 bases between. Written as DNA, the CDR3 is TGTGCCAGCAGCCGAATAGAGGGGGGTCACGGTGAGCAGTTCTTC. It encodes CASSRIEGGHGEQFF.

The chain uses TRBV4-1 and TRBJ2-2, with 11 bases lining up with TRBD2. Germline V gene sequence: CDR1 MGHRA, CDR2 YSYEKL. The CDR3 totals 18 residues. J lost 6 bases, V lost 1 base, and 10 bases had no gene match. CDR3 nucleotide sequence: TGCGCCAGCAGCCAAGTCGGTAGCGGGAGGGCCGCCGCCGGGGAGCTGTTTTTT. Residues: CASSQVGSGRAAAGELFF.

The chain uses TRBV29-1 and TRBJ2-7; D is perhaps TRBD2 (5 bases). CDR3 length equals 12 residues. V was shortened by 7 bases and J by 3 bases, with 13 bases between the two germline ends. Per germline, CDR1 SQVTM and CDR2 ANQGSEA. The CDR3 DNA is TGCAGCGCCCTTGACGACTACTACGAGCAGTACTTC. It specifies CSALDDYYEQYF.